The 3 T cell receptor beta chains given below trace back to one sample, sequenced in a study of Graves' ophthalmopathy and Graves' hyperthyroidism (dated by TCRdb to the late 2010s). Sequencing was performed on an Illumina HiSeq 2000. TCR beta CDR3 regions were amplified from RNA transcripts for repertoire sequencing. HTBI primers and the Qiagen OneStep RT-PCR kit were used in a first-round RT-PCR, which was followed by a second-round multiplex PCR, size selection and purification. TCRdb ran its own pipeline on the public reads, namely fastp trimming at Q25 and MiXCR clone calling, and kept in-frame beta chains. Rows merge per CDR3 protein into single entries with the most common DNA and genes. This sample lists under 350,000 distinct CDR3 sequences; about a sixth were detected once. The top ten hold more than 9% of the sample. Sequenced sample: peripheral blood. Every receptor here comes from an adult man with Graves' ophthalmopathy.

This clonotype was counted at least ten times. The CDR3 reads CSARLDNANTEAFF. In DNA form, the CDR3 reads TGCAGTGCGAGACTGGACAACGCGAACACTGAAGCTTTCTTT. The genes are TRBV20-1 and TRBJ1-1, with TRBD1 as a possible D gene (5 bases). V was cut by 6 bases and J by 1 base, with 15 bases left in between. The CDR3 extends over 14 amino acids. Germline V gene lookup returns CDR1 DFQATT and CDR2 SNEGSKA (reference sequence).

In regard to this clonotype: This may come from a read error, since a much larger clone is one base off. This sequence joins TRBV7-9 and TRBJ2-7; TRBD2 agrees at 8 bases. The V segment lost 5 bases and the J segment 2 bases; nucleotides outside the gene matches: 8. The CDR3 runs to 15 residues. Looked up from germline, CDR1 is SEHNR and CDR2 is FQNEAQ (reference sequence). The CDR3 bases are TGTGCCAGCAGCCCTCCAGCGGGGGAGCCCTACGAGCAGTACTTC. Translated, it gives CASSPPAGEPYEQYF.

This clonotype has a count of ten or more. The chain combines TRBV18 with TRBJ1-1; a possible D gene is TRBD1 (5 bases). The CDR3 is 14 amino acids. From germline, CDR1 is KGHSH and CDR2 LQKENI. V lost 1 base and J lost 7, with 13 bases in between. The CDR3: CASSPLAGRDEAFF. CDR3 nucleotide sequence: TGTGCCAGCTCACCACTGGCAGGGAGAGATGAAGCTTTCTTT. Looking up the rest from reference TRBV18 and TRBJ1-1 gives the full variable domain: NAGVMQNPRHLVRRRGQEARLRCSPMKGHSHVYWYRQLPEEGLKFMVYLQKENIIDESGMPKERFSAEFPKEGPSILRIQQVVRGDSAAYFCASSPLAGRDEAFFGQGTRLTVV.